This T cell receptor beta chain is from a study of T cell responses to AZD1222 COVID-19 vaccine. Study context: Analyses pooled second doses at about 4 or about 12 weeks. General study points: Unmutated regions of variants are reportedly targeted by nearly half of spike-specific TCRs.

About this clone itself: No antigen is known for it.

V was trimmed by 5 bases and J by 2 bases, leaving 13 bases between them. Germline V gene data show CDR1 as SGHRS and CDR2 as YFSETQ. The length of the CDR3 is 15 residues. Using immunoSEQ multiplex PCR, the repertoire was profiled, and TCRdb retains in-frame clones only, with some absent. Among some 120,000 clones listed, 70% to 90% were seen once. Sequencing used peripheral blood, obtained on day 0 of AZD1222 vaccination. The clonotype originates from an adult in good health. This chain joins TRBV5-1 and TRBJ2-2, with D maybe TRBD1 (5 bases). The CDR3 DNA reads as TGCGCCAGCAGAAGGGCAGGGATCAACACCGGGGAGCTGTTTTTT. It specifies CASRRAGINTGELFF.